This is a list of T cell receptor beta chains from one sample in a study of regulatory T cells in long-lasting Graves disease. TCRdb reprocessed the multiplex PCR reads via MiXCR and lists one record per CDR3 protein. Of about 440,000 distinct CDR3 sequences in the sample, 14% to 15% were seen once. This sample was also put to use in a study of T cells in Graves' hyperthyroidism and ophthalmopathy.

Sample: peripheral blood mononuclear cells (PBMCs), taken at new diagnosis, from a patient treated with antithyroid drugs. These receptors came from a woman in her 30s with Graves disease. CDR3s include the opening cysteine and the closing phenylalanine or tryptophan.

J | V | CDR3
TRBJ2-1 | TRBV20-1 | CSAYSGGYNEQFF
TRBJ1-1 | TRBV30 | CAWQTGSTEAFF
TRBJ2-7 | TRBV5-4 | CASSLERFEQYF
TRBJ2-7 | TRBV4-1 | CASSQEGLAANEQYF
TRBJ2-7 | TRBV6-2/TRBV6-3 | CASSVGTPFYEQYF
TRBJ2-7 | TRBV19 | CASSTPGQGSYEQYF
TRBJ1-1 | TRBV3-1 | CASSQDFNTEAFF
TRBJ2-1 | TRBV5-1 | CASSSTGTPNQDEQFF
TRBJ2-5 | TRBV12-3/TRBV12-4 | CASSRLVQETQYF
TRBJ2-3 | TRBV6-1 | CASSEALAESITDTQYF
TRBJ2-7 | TRBV25-1 | CASNSGRASPYEQYF
TRBJ1-5 | TRBV2 | CASSEILGGEQPQHF
TRBJ2-3 | TRBV5-1 | CASSLVGGDSTDTQYF
TRBJ2-1 | TRBV7-3 | CASSLRGTGGSGGLYNEQFF
TRBJ2-7 | TRBV6-5 | CASSYGAGHLYEQYF
TRBJ1-2 | TRBV6-2/TRBV6-3 | CASSYSSRDSGGYTF
TRBJ1-1 | TRBV18 | CASSPGGSRRTEAFF
TRBJ2-7 | TRBV4-1 | CASSPQGRSSYEQYF
TRBJ2-7 | TRBV11-2 | CASSLETGTGEQYF
TRBJ2-5 | TRBV9 | CASSVTSGSRETRYF
TRBJ1-5 | TRBV12-3/TRBV12-4 | CASIDREGQPQHF
TRBJ2-2 | TRBV7-6 | CASSLGSSTGELFF
TRBJ1-5 | TRBV20-1 | CSAPGQGVSQHF
TRBJ2-4 | TRBV12-3/TRBV12-4 | CASSLSASGLAKNIQYF
TRBJ1-1 | TRBV9 | CASSEGHTEAFF
TRBJ1-5 | TRBV10-3 | CAISEDMGQPQHF
TRBJ2-5 | TRBV7-6 | CASSLRQFEETQYF
TRBJ2-7 | TRBV4-2 | CASSQVGDPTYEQYF
TRBJ1-3 | TRBV18 | CASSRPTGSGNTIYF
TRBJ1-4 | TRBV28 | CASRDGGSNEKLFF
TRBJ2-1 | TRBV12-5 | CASGFTTGVDYNEQFF
TRBJ2-1 | TRBV2 | CASAGDPTNEQFF
TRBJ1-5 | TRBV2 | CASSLRAESQPQHF
TRBJ1-2 | TRBV6-2/TRBV6-3 | CATDGGSYGYTF
TRBJ1-1 | TRBV5-5 | CASRPNVYGTEAFF
TRBJ1-1 | TRBV12-3/TRBV12-4 | CASSLREFTEAFF
TRBJ1-6 | TRBV28 | CASSSTGPRRNSPLHF
TRBJ2-5 | TRBV18 | CASSPPSGQVQETQYF
TRBJ2-2 | TRBV9 | CASSPPGQGASGELFF
TRBJ2-7 | TRBV7-2 | CASSLEAGYEQYF
TRBJ1-1 | TRBV18 | CASSNQENTEAFF
TRBJ2-2 | TRBV20-1 | CSAFGAARTGELFF